Sequencing of this TCR beta chain was carried out in a study of blood T cell repertoires in COVID-19. The wider study: Spain, Italy and the United States supplied samples that represented acute and convalescent COVID-19.

In the authors' workflow: Reference gene primer amplification yielded estimated nucleated cell counts. The assay was immunoSEQ multiplex PCR, and TCRdb's table has in-frame clones only and misses some. V, J and clone size reflect that table, while D and trimming were determined from the DNA. The sample carries 310,000 or so clones, around 84% recorded once. The origin of this receptor is a man in his 70s with acute or convalescent COVID-19. Sequencing was done on a sample of peripheral blood.

This chain's CDR3 is CASSPQRGAQETQYF. In nucleotides, the CDR3 is TGTGCCAGCAGCCCACAGCGGGGGGCCCAAGAGACCCAGTACTTC. The V and J genes are TRBV7-2 and TRBJ2-5; TRBD2 matches at 9 bases. Germline trimming cut 5 bases from V and 1 base from J; bases unmatched to any gene: 5. There are 15 residues in the CDR3. The germline V gene encodes CDR1 SGHTA and CDR2 FQGNSA.